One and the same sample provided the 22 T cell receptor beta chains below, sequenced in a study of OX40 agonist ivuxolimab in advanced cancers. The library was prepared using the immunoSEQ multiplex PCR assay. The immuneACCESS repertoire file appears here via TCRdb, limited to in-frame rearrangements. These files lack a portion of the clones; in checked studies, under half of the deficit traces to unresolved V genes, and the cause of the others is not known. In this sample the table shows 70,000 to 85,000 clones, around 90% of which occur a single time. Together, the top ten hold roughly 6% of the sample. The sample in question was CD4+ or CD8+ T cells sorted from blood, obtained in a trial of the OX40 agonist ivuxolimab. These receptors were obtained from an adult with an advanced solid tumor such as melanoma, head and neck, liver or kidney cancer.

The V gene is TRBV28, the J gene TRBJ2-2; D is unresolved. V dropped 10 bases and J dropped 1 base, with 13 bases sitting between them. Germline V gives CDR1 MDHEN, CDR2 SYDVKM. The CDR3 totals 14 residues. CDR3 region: CAITKQKNTGELFF. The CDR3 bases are TGTGCCATCACGAAGCAGAAGAACACCGGGGAGCTGTTTTTT.

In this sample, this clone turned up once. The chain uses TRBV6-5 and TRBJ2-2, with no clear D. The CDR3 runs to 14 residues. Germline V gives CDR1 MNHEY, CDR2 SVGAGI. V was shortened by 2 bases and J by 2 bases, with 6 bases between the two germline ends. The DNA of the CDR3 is TGTGCCAGCAGTTACAGAACCAACACCGGGGAGCTGTTTTTT. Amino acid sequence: CASSYRTNTGELFF.

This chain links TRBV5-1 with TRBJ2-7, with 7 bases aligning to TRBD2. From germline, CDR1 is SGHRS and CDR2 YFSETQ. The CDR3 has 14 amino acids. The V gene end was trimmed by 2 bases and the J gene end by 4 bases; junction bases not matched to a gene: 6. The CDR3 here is CASSFGSGEYEQYF. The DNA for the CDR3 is TGCGCCAGCAGCTTCGGAAGCGGGGAGTACGAGCAGTACTTC.

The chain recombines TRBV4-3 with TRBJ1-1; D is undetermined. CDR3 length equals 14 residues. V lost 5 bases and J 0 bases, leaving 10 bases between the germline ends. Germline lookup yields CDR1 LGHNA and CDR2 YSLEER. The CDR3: CASSSSNMNTEAFF. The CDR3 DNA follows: TGCGCCAGCAGCAGTTCCAACATGAACACTGAAGCTTTCTTT.

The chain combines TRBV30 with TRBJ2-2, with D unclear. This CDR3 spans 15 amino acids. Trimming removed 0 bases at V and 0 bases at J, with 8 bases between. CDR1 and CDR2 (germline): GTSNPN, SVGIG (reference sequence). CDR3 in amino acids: CAWSVEVSNTGELFF. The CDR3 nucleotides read TGTGCCTGGAGTGTTGAGGTGTCGAACACCGGGGAGCTGTTTTTT.

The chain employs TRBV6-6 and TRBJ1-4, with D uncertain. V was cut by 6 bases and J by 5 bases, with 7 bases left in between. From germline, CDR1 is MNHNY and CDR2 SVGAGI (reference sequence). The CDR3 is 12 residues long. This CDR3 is CASRPSNEKLFF. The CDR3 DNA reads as TGTGCCAGCAGGCCTTCAAATGAAAAACTGTTTTTT.

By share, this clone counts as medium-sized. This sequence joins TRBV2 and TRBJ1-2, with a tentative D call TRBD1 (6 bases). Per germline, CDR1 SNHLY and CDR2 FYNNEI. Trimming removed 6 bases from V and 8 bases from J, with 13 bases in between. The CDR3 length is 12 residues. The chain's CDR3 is CASRPGQPGYTF. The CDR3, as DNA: TGTGCCAGCAGGCCGGGACAACCCGGCTACACCTTC.

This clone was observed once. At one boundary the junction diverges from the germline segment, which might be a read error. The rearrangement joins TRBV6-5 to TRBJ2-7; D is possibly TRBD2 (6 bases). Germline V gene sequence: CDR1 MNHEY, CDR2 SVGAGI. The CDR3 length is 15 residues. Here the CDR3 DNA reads TGTGCCAGCAGTTACGGGGCGGGAAAAAACTACGAGCAGTGCTTC. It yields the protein CASSYGAGKNYEQCF.

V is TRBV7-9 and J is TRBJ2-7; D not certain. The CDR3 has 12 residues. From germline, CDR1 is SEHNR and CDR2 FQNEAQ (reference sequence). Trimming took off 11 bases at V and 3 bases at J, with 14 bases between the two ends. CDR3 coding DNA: TGTGCCGTGACCCGGCCGTTCTACGAGCAGTACTTC. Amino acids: CAVTRPFYEQYF.

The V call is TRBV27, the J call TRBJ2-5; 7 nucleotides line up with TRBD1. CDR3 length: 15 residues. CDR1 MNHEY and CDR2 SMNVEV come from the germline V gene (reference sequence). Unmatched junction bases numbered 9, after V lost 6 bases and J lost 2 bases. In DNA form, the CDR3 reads TGTGCCAGCAGCCGTAGAGACAGGGTTCAAGAGACCCAGTACTTC. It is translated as CASSRRDRVQETQYF.

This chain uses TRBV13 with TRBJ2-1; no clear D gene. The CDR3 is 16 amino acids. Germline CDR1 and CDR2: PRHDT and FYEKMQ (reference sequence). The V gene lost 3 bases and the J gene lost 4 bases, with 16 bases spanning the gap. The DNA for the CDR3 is TGTGCCAGCAGCTTGATACTCGACTCTATATACAATGAGCAGTTCTTC. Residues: CASSLILDSIYNEQFF.

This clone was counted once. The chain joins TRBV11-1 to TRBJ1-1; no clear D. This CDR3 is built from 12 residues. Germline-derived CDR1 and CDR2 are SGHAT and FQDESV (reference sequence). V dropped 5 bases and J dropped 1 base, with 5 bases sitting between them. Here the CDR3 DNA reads TGTGCCAGCAGCCCATCGAACACTGAAGCTTTCTTT. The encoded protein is CASSPSNTEAFF.

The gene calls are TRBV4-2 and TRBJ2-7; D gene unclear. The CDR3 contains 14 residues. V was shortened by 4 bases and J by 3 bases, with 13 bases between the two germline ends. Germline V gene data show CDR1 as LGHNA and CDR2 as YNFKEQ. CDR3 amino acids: CASSPTVGFYEQYF. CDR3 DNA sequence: TGTGCCAGCAGCCCCACAGTCGGCTTCTACGAGCAGTACTTC.

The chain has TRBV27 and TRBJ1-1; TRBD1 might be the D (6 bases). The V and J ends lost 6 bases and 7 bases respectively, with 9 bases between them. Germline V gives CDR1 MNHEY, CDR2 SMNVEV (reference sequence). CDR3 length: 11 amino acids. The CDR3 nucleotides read TGTGCCAGCAGAGGGGGGATTGAAGCTTTCTTT. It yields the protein CASRGGIEAFF.

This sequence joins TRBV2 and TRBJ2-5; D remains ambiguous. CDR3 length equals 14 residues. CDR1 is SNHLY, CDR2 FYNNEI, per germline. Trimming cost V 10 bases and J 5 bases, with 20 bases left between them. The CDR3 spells CATHTGSRYETQYF. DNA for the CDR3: TGTGCCACCCACACTGGGTCCCGGTATGAGACCCAGTACTTC.

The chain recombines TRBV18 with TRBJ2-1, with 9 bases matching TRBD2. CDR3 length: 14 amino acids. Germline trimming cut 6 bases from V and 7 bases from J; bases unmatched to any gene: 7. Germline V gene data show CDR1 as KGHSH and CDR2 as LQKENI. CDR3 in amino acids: CASSRRTSENEQFF. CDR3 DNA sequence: TGTGCCAGCTCCCGCAGGACTAGCGAGAATGAGCAGTTCTTC.

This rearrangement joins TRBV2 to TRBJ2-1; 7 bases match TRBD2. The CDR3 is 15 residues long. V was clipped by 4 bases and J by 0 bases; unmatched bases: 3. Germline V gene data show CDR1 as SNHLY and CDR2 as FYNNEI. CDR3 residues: CASSASGASYNEQFF. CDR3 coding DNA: TGTGCCAGCAGTGCCAGCGGGGCCTCCTACAATGAGCAGTTCTTC.

As DNA, the CDR3 is TGTGCCAGCAGCCCCCAAAAGGCGGGGACCGGGGAGCTGTTTTTT. As protein: CASSPQKAGTGELFF. The chain employs TRBV4-2 and TRBJ2-2, with D possibly TRBD2 on 6 matching bases. Germline CDR1 reads LGHNA; CDR2 reads YNFKEQ. The CDR3 runs 15 residues. Trimming pared 4 bases from V and 5 bases from J, leaving 14 bases between.

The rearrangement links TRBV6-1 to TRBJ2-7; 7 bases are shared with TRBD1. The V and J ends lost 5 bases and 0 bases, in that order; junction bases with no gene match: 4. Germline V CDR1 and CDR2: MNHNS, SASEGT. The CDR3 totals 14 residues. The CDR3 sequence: CASSPGDSSYEQYF. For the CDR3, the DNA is TGTGCCAGCAGTCCCGGGGACAGCTCCTACGAGCAGTACTTC.

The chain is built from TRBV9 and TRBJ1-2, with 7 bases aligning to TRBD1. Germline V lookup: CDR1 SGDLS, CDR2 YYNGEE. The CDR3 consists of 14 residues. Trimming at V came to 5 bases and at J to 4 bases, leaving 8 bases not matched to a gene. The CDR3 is CASRSTGATYGYTF. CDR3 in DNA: TGTGCCAGCAGATCCACAGGGGCGACCTATGGCTACACCTTC.

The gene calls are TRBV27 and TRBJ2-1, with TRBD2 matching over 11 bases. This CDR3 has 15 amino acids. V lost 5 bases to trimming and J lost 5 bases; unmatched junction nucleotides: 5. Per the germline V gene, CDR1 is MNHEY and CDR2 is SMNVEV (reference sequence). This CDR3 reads CASSRLAGIDNEQFF. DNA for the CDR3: TGTGCCAGCAGTCGACTAGCGGGGATAGACAATGAGCAGTTCTTC.

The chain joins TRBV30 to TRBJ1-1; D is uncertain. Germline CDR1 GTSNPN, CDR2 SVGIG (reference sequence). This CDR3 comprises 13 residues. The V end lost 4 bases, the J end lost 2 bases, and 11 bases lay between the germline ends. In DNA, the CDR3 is TGTGCCTGGAATTACGGCGGTAACACTGAAGCTTTCTTT. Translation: CAWNYGGNTEAFF.